This TCR beta chain was identified during a study of blood T cell repertoires in COVID-19. How the authors handled the data: Reference gene primer amplification in the assay estimated nucleated cell counts. TCRdb's table, derived via immunoSEQ multiplex PCR, lists solely in-frame clones and lacks some. V and J calls and clone size follow that table, whereas D and trimming were derived from the DNA. Among about 300,000 clones listed, around 87% were seen once. Sequenced input: peripheral blood. This TCR was sampled from a man younger than 30 with active or convalescent COVID-19.

Written as DNA, the CDR3 is TGTGCCAGCAGCGCCGGGACAGGGGGGAATTCACCCCTCCACTTT. Translated, it gives CASSAGTGGNSPLHF. V gene TRBV6-4 combines with J gene TRBJ1-6; 11 bases line up with TRBD1. Germline CDR1 MRHNA, CDR2 SNTAGT. V trimming: 6 bases; J trimming: 7 bases; junction bases outside the gene matches: 5. CDR3 length: 15 amino acids.